The T cell receptor (beta chain) under discussion was sequenced for a study of cytotoxic CD8 clonotypes in ibrutinib-treated CLL. Study-wide context: When averaged across all of the samples, the counts came to 255,043 productive templates and tens of thousands of productive rearrangements.

This clone was found a few times. Its antigen is currently unknown. The protocol was immunoSEQ multiplex PCR, while the TCRdb copy is restricted to in-frame clones and leaves out a portion. The data contain 130,000 or so clones, 79% of them seen just once; the ten biggest clones take up roughly 12%. Study results and caveats: Clonotypes that were public were uncommon, and they contracted or stayed stable on treatment.

V was clipped by 4 bases and J by 1 base, with 13 bases between them. This CDR3 region has 15 residues. Germline V CDR1 and CDR2: WNHNN, SYGVQD (reference sequence). Genomic DNA (around 2 micrograms) was obtained from cryopreserved PBMCs for construction of TCR beta libraries. The receptor was derived from a human donor with chronic lymphocytic leukemia. The gene calls are TRBV10-1 and TRBJ1-1; D not resolved. Source: PBMCs, taken after 12 months of ibrutinib treatment. CDR3 loop: CASSARAPKNTEAFF. The CDR3 coding sequence is TGCGCCAGCAGTGCCAGAGCTCCAAAGAACACTGAAGCTTTCTTT.